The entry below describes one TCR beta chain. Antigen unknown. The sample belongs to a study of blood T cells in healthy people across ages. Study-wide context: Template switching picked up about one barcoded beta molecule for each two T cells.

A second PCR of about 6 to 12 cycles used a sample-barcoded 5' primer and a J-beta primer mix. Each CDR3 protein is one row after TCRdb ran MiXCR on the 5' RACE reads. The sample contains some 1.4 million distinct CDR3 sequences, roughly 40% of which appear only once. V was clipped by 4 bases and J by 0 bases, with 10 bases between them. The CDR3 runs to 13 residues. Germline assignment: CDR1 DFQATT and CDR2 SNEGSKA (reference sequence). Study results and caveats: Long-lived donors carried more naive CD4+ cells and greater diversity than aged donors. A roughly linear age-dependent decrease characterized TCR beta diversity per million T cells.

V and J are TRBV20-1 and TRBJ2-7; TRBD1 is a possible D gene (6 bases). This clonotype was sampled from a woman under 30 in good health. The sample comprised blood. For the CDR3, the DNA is TGCAGTGCTATACGGGACAACTCCTACGAGCAGTACTTC. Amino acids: CSAIRDNSYEQYF.